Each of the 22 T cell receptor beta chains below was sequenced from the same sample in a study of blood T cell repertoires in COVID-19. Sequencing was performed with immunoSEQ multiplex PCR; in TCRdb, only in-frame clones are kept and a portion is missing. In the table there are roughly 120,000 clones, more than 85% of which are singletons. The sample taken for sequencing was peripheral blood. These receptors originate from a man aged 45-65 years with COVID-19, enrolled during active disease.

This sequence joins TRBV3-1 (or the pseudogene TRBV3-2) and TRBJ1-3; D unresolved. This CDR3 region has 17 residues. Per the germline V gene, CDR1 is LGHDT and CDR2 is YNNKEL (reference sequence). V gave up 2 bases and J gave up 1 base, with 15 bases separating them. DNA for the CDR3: TGTGCCAGCAGCCAAATCACGGGATTTTGGTCTGGAAACACCATATATTTT. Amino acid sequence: CASSQITGFWSGNTIYF.

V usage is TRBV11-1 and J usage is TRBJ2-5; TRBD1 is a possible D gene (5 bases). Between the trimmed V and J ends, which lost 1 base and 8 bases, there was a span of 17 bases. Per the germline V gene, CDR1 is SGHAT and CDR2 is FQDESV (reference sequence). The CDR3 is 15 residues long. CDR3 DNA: TGTGCCAGCAGCTTAGAGGGGCCCTATGTTGGAACCCAGTACTTC. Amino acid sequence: CASSLEGPYVGTQYF.

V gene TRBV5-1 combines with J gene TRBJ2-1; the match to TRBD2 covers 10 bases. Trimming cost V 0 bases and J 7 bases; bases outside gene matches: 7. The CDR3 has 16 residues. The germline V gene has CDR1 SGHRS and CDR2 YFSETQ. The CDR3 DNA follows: TGCGCCAGCAGCTTGGGACTAGCGGGTTACCGGAATGAGCAGTTCTTC. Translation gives CASSLGLAGYRNEQFF. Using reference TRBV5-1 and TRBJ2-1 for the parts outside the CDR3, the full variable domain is KAGVTQTPRYLIKTRGQQVTLSCSPISGHRSVSWYQQTPGQGLQFLFEYFSETQRNKGNFPGRFSGRQFSNSRSEMNVSTLELGDSALYLCASSLGLAGYRNEQFFGPGTRLTVL.

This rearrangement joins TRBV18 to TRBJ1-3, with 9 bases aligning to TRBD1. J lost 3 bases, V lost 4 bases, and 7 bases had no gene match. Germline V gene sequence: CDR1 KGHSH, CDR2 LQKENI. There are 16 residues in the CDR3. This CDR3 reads CASSLRDRVDGNTIYF. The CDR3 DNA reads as TGTGCCAGCTCACTCCGGGACAGGGTCGATGGAAACACCATATATTTT.

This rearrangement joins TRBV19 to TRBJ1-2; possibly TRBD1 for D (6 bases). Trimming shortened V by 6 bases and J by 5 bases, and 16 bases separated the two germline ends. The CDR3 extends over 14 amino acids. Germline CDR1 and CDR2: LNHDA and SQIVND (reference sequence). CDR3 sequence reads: CASREQGIRYGYTF. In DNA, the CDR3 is TGTGCCAGTAGAGAACAGGGAATTCGGTATGGCTACACCTTC.

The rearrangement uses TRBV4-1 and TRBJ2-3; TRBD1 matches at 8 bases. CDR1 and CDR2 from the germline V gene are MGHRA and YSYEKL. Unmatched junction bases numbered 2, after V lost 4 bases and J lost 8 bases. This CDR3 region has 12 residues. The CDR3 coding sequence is TGCGCCAGCAGCCGAGGACAGGGTACGCAGTATTTT. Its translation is CASSRGQGTQYF.

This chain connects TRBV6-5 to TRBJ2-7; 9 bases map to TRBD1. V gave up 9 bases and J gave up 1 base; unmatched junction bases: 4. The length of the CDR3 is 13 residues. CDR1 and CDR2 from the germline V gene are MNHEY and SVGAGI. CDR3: CASTDRGSYEQYF. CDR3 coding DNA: TGTGCCAGTACAGACAGGGGGTCCTACGAGCAGTACTTC.

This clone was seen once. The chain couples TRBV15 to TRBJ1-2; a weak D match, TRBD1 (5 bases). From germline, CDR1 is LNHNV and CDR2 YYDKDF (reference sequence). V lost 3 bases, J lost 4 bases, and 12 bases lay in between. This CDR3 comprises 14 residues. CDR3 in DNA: TGTGCCACCAGCAGCGGGGGGTTCGGCTATGGCTACACCTTC. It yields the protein CATSSGGFGYGYTF.

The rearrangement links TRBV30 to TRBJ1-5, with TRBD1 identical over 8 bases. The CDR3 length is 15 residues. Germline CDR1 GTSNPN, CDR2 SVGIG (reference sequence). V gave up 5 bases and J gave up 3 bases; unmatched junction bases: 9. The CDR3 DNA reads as TGTGCCTGGGCGCAGGGGGCGATCCCCAATCAGCCCCAGCATTTT. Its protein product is CAWAQGAIPNQPQHF.

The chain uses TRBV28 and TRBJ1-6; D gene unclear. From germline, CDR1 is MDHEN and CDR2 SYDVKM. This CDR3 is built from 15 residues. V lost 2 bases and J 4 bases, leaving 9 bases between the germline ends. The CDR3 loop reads CASSLPSRYNSPLHF. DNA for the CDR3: TGTGCCAGCAGTTTACCCTCCAGATATAATTCACCCCTCCACTTT.

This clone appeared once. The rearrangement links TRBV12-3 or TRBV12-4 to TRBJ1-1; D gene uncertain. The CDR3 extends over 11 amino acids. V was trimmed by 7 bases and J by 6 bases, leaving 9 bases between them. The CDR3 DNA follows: TGTGCCAGCACCGGGAGGGCTGAAGCTTTCTTT. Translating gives CASTGRAEAFF.

The chain's CDR3 is CASSEQGAHYEQYF. The DNA of the CDR3 is TGTGCCAGCAGCGAACAAGGGGCGCACTACGAGCAGTACTTC. J is TRBJ2-7 and V is TRBV28; D is possibly TRBD1 (5 bases). Trimming cost V 6 bases and J 3 bases, with 15 bases left between them. The CDR3 consists of 14 residues. Germline assignment: CDR1 MDHEN and CDR2 SYDVKM.

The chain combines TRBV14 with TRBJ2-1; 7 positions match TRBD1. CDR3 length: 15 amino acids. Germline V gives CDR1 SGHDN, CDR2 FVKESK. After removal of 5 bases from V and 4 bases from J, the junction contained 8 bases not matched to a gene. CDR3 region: CASSAYRGRYNEQFF. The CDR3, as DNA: TGTGCCAGCAGCGCCTACAGGGGTAGGTACAATGAGCAGTTCTTC.

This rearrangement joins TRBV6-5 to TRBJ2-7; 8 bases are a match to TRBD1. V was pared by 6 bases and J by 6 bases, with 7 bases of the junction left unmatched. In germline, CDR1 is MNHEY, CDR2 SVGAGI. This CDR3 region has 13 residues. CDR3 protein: CASSRGQGGEQYV. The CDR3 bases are TGTGCCAGCAGCCGAGGACAGGGAGGCGAGCAGTACGTC.

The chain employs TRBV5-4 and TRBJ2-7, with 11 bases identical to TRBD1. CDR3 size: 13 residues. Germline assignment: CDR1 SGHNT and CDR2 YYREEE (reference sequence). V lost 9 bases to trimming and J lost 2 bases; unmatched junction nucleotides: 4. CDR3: CATGQGATYEQYF. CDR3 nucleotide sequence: TGTGCCACCGGACAGGGGGCCACCTACGAGCAGTACTTC.

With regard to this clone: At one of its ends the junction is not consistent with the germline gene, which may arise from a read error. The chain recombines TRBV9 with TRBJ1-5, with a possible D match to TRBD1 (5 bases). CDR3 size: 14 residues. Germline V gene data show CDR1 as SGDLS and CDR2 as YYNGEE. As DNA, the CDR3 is TGCTGCAGAAATGGACATTATAGCAATCAGCCCCAGCATTTT. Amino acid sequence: CCRNGHYSNQPQHF.

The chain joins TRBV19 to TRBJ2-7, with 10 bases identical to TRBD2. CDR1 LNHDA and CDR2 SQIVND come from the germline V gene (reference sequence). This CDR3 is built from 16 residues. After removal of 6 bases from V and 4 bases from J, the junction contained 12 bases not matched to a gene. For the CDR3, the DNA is TGTGCCAGTAGCGGGACTCCCGGACTAGCGGTTTACGAGCAGTACTTC. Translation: CASSGTPGLAVYEQYF. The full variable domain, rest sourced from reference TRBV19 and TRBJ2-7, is DGGITQSPKYLFRKEGQNVTLSCEQNLNHDAMYWYRQDPGQGLRLIYYSQIVNDFQKGDIAEGYSVSREKKESFPLTVTSAQKNPTAFYLCASSGTPGLAVYEQYFGPGTRLTVT.

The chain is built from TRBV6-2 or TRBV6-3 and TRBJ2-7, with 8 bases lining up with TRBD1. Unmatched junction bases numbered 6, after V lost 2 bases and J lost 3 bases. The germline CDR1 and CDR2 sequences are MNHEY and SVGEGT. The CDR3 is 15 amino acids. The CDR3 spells CASSYPPGGDYEQYF. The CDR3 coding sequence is TGTGCCAGCAGTTACCCCCCAGGGGGCGACTACGAGCAGTACTTC.

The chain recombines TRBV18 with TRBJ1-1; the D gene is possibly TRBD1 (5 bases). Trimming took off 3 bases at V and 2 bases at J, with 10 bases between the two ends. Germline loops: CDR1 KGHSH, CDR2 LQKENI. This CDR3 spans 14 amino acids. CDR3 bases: TGTGCCAGCTCACCCATCAGGGAAAACACTGAAGCTTTCTTT. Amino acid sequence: CASSPIRENTEAFF.

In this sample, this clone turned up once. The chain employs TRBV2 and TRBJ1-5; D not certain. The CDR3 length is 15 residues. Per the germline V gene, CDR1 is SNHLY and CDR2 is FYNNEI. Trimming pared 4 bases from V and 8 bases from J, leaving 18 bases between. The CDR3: CASSVRSDTSKPQHF. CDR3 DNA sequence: TGTGCCAGCAGTGTAAGGTCTGACACGTCAAAGCCCCAGCATTTT.

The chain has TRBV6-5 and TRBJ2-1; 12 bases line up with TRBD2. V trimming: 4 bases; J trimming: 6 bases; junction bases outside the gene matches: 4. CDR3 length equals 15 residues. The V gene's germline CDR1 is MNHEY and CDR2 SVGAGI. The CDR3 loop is CASSSLAGGSNEQFF. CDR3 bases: TGTGCCAGCAGTTCTCTAGCGGGAGGGAGCAATGAGCAGTTCTTC.

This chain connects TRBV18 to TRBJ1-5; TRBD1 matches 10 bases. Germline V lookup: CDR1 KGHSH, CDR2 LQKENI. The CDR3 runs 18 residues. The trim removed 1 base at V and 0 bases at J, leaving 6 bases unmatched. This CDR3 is CASSPLGTGANSNQPQHF. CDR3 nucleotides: TGTGCCAGCTCACCACTGGGGACAGGGGCAAATAGCAATCAGCCCCAGCATTTT.